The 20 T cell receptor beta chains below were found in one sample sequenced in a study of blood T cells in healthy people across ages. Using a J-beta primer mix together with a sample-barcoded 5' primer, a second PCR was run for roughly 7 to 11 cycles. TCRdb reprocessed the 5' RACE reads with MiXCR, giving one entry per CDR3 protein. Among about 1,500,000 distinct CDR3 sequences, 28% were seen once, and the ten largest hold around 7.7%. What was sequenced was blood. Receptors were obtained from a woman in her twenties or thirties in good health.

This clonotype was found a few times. The CDR3 is CASHRATSTDTQYF. The CDR3 DNA sequence: TGTGCCAGCCACCGGGCAACTAGCACAGATACGCAGTATTTT. This chain connects TRBV6-1 to TRBJ2-3; D is uncertain. CDR1 and CDR2 from the germline V gene are MNHNS and SASEGT. Trimming took 8 bases from V and 0 from J, leaving 12 bases between them. This CDR3 contains 14 residues.

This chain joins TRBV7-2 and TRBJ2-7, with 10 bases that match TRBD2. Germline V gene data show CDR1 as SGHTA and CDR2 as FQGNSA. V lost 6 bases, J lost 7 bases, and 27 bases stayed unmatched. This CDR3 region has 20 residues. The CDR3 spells CASRMWGGTGTSVRRGEQYF. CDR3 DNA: TGTGCCAGCAGGATGTGGGGGGGGACCGGGACTAGCGTTCGCCGGGGAGAGCAGTACTTC.

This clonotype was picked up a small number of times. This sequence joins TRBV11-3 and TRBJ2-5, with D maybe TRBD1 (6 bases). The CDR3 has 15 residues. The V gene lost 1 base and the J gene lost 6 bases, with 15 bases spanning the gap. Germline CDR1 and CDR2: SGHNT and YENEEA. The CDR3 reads CASSLGQGNGKTQYF. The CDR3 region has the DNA TGTGCCAGCAGCTTAGGTCAGGGGAATGGAAAGACCCAGTACTTC.

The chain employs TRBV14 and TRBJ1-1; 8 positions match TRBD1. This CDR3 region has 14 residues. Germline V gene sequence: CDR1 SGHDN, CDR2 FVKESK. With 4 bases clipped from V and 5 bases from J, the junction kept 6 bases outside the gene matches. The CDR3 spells CASSPQTGETEAFF. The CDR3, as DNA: TGTGCCAGCAGCCCCCAGACAGGGGAGACTGAAGCTTTCTTT.

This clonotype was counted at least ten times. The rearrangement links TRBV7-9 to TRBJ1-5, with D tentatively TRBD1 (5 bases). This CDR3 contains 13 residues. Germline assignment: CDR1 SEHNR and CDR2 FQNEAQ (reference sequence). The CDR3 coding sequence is TGTGCTTCCCGGGGGGAAGGCAATCAGCCCCAGCATTTT. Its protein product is CASRGEGNQPQHF.

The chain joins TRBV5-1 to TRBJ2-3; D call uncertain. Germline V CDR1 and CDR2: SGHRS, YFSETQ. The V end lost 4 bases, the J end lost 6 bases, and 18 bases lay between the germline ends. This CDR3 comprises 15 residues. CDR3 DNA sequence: TGCGCCAGCAGCCCCAAACCCCAAAACTCGGATACGCAGTATTTT. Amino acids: CASSPKPQNSDTQYF.

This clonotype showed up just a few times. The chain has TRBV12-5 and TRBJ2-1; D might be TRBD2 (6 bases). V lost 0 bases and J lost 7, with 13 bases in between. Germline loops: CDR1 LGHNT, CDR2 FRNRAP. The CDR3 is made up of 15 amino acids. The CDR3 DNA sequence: TGTGCTAGTGGTTTGGTAGAGGCGGGGTGGAATGAGCAGTTCTTC. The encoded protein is CASGLVEAGWNEQFF.

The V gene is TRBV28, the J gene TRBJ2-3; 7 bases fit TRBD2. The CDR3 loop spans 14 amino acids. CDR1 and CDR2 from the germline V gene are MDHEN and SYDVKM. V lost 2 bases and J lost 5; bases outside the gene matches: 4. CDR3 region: CASSLGGVQDTQYF. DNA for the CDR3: TGTGCCAGCAGTTTAGGGGGGGTGCAAGATACGCAGTATTTT. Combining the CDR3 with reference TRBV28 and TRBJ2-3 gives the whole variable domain DVKVTQSSRYLVKRTGEKVFLECVQDMDHENMFWYRQDPGLGLRLIYFSYDVKMKEKGDIPEGYSVSREKKERFSLILESASTNQTSMYLCASSLGGVQDTQYFGPGTRLTVL.

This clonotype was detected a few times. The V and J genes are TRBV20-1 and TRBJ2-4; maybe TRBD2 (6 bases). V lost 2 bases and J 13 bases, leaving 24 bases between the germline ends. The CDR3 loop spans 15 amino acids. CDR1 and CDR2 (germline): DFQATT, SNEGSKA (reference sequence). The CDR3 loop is CSARHLAPGAREQYF. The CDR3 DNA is TGCAGTGCTAGACACCTAGCCCCGGGAGCGAGGGAGCAGTACTTC.

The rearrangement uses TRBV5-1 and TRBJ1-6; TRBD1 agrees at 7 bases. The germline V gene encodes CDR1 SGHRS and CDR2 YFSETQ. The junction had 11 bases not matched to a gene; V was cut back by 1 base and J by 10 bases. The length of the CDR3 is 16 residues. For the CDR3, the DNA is TGCGCCAGCAGCTTGCGACAGGGAAACCTAGGCTCACCCCTCCACTTT. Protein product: CASSLRQGNLGSPLHF.

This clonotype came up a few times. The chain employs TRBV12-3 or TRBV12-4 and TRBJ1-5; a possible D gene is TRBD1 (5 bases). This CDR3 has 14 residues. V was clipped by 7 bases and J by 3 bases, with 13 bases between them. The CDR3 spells CASTSGTLNQPQHF. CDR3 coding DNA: TGTGCCAGCACCTCCGGGACCCTCAATCAGCCCCAGCATTTT.

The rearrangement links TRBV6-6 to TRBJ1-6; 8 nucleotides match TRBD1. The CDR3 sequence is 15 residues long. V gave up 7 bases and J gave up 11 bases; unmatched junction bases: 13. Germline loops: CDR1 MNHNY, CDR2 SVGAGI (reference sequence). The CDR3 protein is CASNSDTTGGPPLHF. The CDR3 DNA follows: TGTGCCAGCAATTCCGACACAACAGGGGGACCACCCCTCCACTTT.

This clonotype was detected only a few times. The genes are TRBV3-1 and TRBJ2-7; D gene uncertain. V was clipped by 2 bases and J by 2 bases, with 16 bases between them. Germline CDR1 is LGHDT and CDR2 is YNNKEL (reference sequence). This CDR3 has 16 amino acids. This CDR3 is CASSQLLRQATYEQYF. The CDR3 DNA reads TGTGCCAGCAGCCAACTCCTCCGTCAGGCCACCTACGAGCAGTACTTC.

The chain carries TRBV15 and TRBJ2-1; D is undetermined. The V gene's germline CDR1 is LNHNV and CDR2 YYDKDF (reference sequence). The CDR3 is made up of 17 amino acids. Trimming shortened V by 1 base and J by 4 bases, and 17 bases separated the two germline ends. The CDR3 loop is CATSRGQIGPRYNEQFF. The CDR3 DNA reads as TGTGCCACCAGCAGAGGCCAGATAGGTCCAAGGTACAATGAGCAGTTCTTC.

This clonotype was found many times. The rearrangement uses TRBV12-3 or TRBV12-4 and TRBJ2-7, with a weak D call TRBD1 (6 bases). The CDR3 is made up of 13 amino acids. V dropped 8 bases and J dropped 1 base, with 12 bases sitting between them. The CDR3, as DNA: TGTGCCAGCCGACGGACAGAGTCCTACGAGCAGTACTTC. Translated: CASRRTESYEQYF.

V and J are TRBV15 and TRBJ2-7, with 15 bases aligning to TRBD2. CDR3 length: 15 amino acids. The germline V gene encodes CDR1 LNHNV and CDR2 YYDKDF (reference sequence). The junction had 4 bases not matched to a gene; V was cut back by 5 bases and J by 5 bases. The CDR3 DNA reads TGTGCCACCAGCTCTGGACTAGCGGGAGGGAACGAGCAGTACTTC. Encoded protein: CATSSGLAGGNEQYF. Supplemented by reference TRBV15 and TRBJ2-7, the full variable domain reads DAMVIQNPRYQVTQFGKPVTLSCSQTLNHNVMYWYQQKSSQAPKLLFHYYDKDFNNEADTPDNFQSRRPNTSFCFLDIRSPGLGDTAMYLCATSSGLAGGNEQYFGPGTRLTVT.

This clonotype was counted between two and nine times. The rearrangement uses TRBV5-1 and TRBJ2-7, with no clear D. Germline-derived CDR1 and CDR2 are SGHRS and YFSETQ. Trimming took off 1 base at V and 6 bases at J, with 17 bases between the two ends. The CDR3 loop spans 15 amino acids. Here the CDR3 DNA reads TGCGCCAGCAGCTTGTCGTTGTCTAGAGTAGGCGAGCAGTACTTC. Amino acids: CASSLSLSRVGEQYF. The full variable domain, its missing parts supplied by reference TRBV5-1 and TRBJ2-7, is KAGVTQTPRYLIKTRGQQVTLSCSPISGHRSVSWYQQTPGQGLQFLFEYFSETQRNKGNFPGRFSGRQFSNSRSEMNVSTLELGDSALYLCASSLSLSRVGEQYFGPGTRLTVT.

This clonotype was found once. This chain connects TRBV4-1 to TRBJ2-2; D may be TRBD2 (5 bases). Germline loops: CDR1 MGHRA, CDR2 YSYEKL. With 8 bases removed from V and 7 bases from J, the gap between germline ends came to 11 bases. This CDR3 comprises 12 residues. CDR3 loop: CASGSAGGELFF. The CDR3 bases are TGCGCCAGCGGATCGGCGGGCGGGGAGCTGTTTTTT.

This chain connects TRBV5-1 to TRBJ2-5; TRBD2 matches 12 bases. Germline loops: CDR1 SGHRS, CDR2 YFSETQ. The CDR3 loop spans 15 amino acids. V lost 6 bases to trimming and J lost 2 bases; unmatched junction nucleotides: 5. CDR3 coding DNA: TGCGCCAGCAACCCACTAGCGGGAGGTCAAGAGACCCAGTACTTC. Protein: CASNPLAGGQETQYF.

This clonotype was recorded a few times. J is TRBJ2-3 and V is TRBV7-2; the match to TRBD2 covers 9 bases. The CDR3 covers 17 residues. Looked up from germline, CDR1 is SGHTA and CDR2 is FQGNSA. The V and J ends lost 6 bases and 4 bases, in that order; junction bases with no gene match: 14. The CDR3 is CASSRSRSGSISDTQYF. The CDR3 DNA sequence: TGTGCCAGCAGTAGATCCCGTAGCGGGAGTATTTCAGATACGCAGTATTTT.